The next 11 T cell receptor beta chains were all read from a single sample in a study of blood T cell repertoires in COVID-19. TCRdb's table, derived via immunoSEQ multiplex PCR, lists solely in-frame clones and lacks some. The table has fewer than 250,000 clones, roughly 90% seen once. The sequencing input was peripheral blood. Receptor source: a man in his sixties who had recovered from COVID-19.

This chain uses TRBV18 with TRBJ1-3; a possible D gene is TRBD1 (6 bases). The germline V gene has CDR1 KGHSH and CDR2 LQKENI. The CDR3 sequence is 15 residues long. V dropped 2 bases and J dropped 0 bases, with 8 bases sitting between them. CDR3 sequence (DNA): TGTGCCAGCTCACCAGACAGGAGCTCTGGAAACACCATATATTTT. Translated, it gives CASSPDRSSGNTIYF. The whole variable domain, filled in from reference TRBV18 and TRBJ1-3, reads NAGVMQNPRHLVRRRGQEARLRCSPMKGHSHVYWYRQLPEEGLKFMVYLQKENIIDESGMPKERFSAEFPKEGPSILRIQQVVRGDSAAYFCASSPDRSSGNTIYFGEGSWLTVV.

The chain recombines TRBV5-4 with TRBJ1-3, with 10 bases matching TRBD1. The length of the CDR3 is 16 residues. The J segment lost 3 bases and the V segment lost 3 bases, leaving 6 bases of the junction unmatched. From germline, CDR1 is SGHNT and CDR2 YYREEE (reference sequence). The CDR3 loop reads CASSYTTGGGGNTIYF. CDR3 nucleotides: TGTGCCAGCAGCTACACGACAGGGGGCGGTGGAAACACCATATATTTT.

The rearrangement uses TRBV5-1 and TRBJ2-3, with 7 bases matching TRBD2. Germline V gene lookup returns CDR1 SGHRS and CDR2 YFSETQ. After removal of 4 bases from V and 3 bases from J, the junction contained 8 bases not matched to a gene. The CDR3 contains 15 residues. In DNA, the CDR3 is TGCGCCAGCAGCCCCGACATCGGGGGGACAGATACGCAGTATTTT. The encoded protein is CASSPDIGGTDTQYF.

The CDR3 region is CASGQHSEQFF. The CDR3 nucleotides are TGTGCCAGCGGGCAGCACAGTGAGCAGTTCTTC. This chain connects TRBV6-5 to TRBJ2-1; unclear D gene. Germline CDR1 MNHEY, CDR2 SVGAGI. V was pared by 8 bases and J by 9 bases, with 11 bases between. The CDR3 consists of 11 residues.

The rearrangement joins TRBV5-1 to TRBJ1-1; D gene ambiguous. This CDR3 has 15 residues. V was clipped by 1 base and J by 2 bases, with 12 bases between them. The V gene's germline CDR1 is SGHRS and CDR2 YFSETQ. The CDR3 sequence: CASSLSTQANTEAFF. CDR3 bases: TGCGCCAGCAGCTTGTCTACCCAGGCAAACACTGAAGCTTTCTTT.

Written as DNA, the CDR3 is TGTGCCAGCACCGACGGTGGGAGGGTGGGGCAAGAGACCCAGTACTTC. This translates into CASTDGGRVGQETQYF. The chain combines TRBV6-6 with TRBJ2-5; TRBD2 matches at 7 bases. V lost 7 bases, J lost 2 bases, and 13 bases stayed unmatched. CDR1 is MNHNY, CDR2 SVGAGI, per germline (reference sequence). This CDR3 is 16 amino acids long.

The sample holds one count of this clone. The CDR3, as DNA: TGTGCCAGCAGGAGGGATGGCACAGATACGCAGTATTTT. As protein: CASRRDGTDTQYF. The chain carries TRBV12-3 or TRBV12-4 and TRBJ2-3; maybe TRBD2 (5 bases). V lost 6 bases to trimming and J lost 1 base, with 8 bases between them. This CDR3 region has 13 residues.

This clone was seen a single time. The chain employs TRBV6-5 and TRBJ2-7; TRBD1 aligns across 9 bases. Germline CDR1 reads MNHEY; CDR2 reads SVGAGI. CDR3 length: 14 residues. Losses at the gene ends were 3 bases for V and 6 bases for J; bases not matched to a gene: 6. The CDR3 nucleotides read TGTGCCAGCAGTTATAATACAGGGGGCCGCGAGCAGTACTTC. Translating it yields CASSYNTGGREQYF.

Concerning this clone itself: One end of the junction does not line up with germline, which may come from a read error. The V gene is TRBV18, the J gene TRBJ1-1; 7 bases align to TRBD1. This CDR3 comprises 15 residues. The germline CDR1 and CDR2 sequences are KGHSH and LQKENI. The chain's CDR3 is CASSTPTGMNTEAFF. The CDR3 bases are TGTGCCAGCTCAACACCGACAGGGATGAACACTGAAGCTTTCTTT.

The chain recombines TRBV5-1 with TRBJ2-2; the match to TRBD2 covers 12 bases. V gave up 0 bases and J gave up 5 bases; unmatched junction bases: 5. This CDR3 contains 17 residues. Germline V gene sequence: CDR1 SGHRS, CDR2 YFSETQ. In DNA, the CDR3 is TGCGCCAGCAGCTTGGCTAGCGGGAGGGCAGGAACCGGGGAGCTGTTTTTT. Amino acids: CASSLASGRAGTGELFF.

The chain joins TRBV18 to TRBJ2-5; TRBD1 matches at 8 bases. Germline V gene data show CDR1 as KGHSH and CDR2 as LQKENI. The CDR3 has 14 amino acids. The V and J ends lost 6 bases and 5 bases, in that order; junction bases with no gene match: 8. CDR3 sequence: CASSRQGASETQYF. CDR3 coding DNA: TGTGCCAGCTCCCGCCAGGGGGCGTCGGAGACCCAGTACTTC.